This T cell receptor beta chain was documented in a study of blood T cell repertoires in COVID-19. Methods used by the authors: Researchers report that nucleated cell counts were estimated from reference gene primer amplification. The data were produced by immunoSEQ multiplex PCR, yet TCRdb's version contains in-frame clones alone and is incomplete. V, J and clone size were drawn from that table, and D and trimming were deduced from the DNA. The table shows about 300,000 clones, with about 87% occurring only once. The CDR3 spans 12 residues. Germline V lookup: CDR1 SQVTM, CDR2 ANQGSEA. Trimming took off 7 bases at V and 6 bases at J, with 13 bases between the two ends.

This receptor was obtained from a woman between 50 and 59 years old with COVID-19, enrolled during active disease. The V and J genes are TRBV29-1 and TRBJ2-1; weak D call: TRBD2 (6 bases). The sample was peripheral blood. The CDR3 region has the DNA TGCAGCGGGGGGACTGACAGCAATGAGCAGTTCTTC. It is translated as CSGGTDSNEQFF.